These 2 T cell receptor beta chains were all obtained from the same sample, sequenced in a study of T cells in narcolepsy. The table came from immunoSEQ multiplex PCR; TCRdb's copy has only in-frame clones and leaves some out. The profile covers fewer than 35,000 clones, with 80% to 85% appearing a single time and 0.5% to 0.85% taken by the ten largest. Sequenced input: memory (CD45RA-) CD4+ T cells from blood. The receptor source for this set is a human donor in good health.

The V call is TRBV5-6, the J call TRBJ2-3; TRBD2 matches at 9 bases. The CDR3 consists of 15 residues. Losses at the gene ends were 4 bases for V and 7 bases for J; bases not matched to a gene: 10. Per germline, CDR1 SGHDT and CDR2 YYEEEE. The CDR3 DNA follows: TGTGCCAGCAGCCCTGGAATACTAGCGGGCTATACGCAGTATTTT. Amino acids: CASSPGILAGYTQYF.

The chain joins TRBV5-4 to TRBJ1-1, with 11 bases matching TRBD1. This CDR3 is 14 amino acids long. The V gene's germline CDR1 is SGHNT and CDR2 YYREEE (reference sequence). The V gene end was trimmed by 4 bases and the J gene end by 4 bases; junction bases not matched to a gene: 3. The CDR3 here is CASSRGQGGTEAFF. CDR3 nucleotide sequence: TGTGCCAGCAGCCGGGGACAGGGGGGCACTGAAGCTTTCTTT.